The T cell receptor beta chain described here comes from a study of cytomegalovirus exposure and HLA in healthy donors. Vbeta (60) and Jbeta (13) primers were used in the PCR. The data were produced by immunoSEQ multiplex PCR, yet TCRdb's version contains in-frame clones alone and is incomplete. The sample has 120,000 or so clones; around 80% are singletons. In the case of this clone: No antigen is known for it.

Study conclusions and caveats: Analyzed later, most CMV-associated TCR beta chains appeared HLA-restricted. Association of fewer than 20,000 TCR beta sequences with HLA alleles was found at 0.05 false discovery rate in a later analysis. Likely technical artifact: a cluster of highly shared sequence variants.

V shed 4 bases and J shed 0 bases, with 13 bases lying between them. This CDR3 is built from 16 residues. Per the germline V gene, CDR1 is LGHNA and CDR2 is YSLEER. The source material was PBMCs. The chain combines TRBV4-3 with TRBJ1-3, with a possible D match to TRBD1 (5 bases). The receptor was isolated from a man younger than 40 in good health and CMV-seropositive. This CDR3 is CASSLEGVSSGNTIYF. CDR3 sequence (DNA): TGCGCCAGCAGCCTAGAAGGGGTGAGCTCTGGAAACACCATATATTTT.